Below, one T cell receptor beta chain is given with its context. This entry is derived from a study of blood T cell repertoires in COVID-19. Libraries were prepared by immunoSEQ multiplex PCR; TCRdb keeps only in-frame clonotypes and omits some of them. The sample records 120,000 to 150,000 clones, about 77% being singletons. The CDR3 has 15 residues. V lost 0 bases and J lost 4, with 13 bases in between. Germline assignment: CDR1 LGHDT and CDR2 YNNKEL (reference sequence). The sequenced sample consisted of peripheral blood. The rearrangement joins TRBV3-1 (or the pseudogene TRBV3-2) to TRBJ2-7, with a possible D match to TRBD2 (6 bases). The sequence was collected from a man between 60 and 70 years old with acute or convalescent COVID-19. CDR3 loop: CASSQDRGGKYEQYF. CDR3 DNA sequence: TGTGCCAGCAGCCAAGATAGAGGAGGGAAGTACGAGCAGTACTTC.